The 17 T cell receptor beta chains below were found in one sample sequenced in a study of blood T cell repertoires in COVID-19. TCRdb's table, derived via immunoSEQ multiplex PCR, lists solely in-frame clones and lacks some. The sample records more than 350,000 clones, approximately 87% being singletons. Sequencing input: PBMCs or T cells enriched from blood (not recorded which). Receptor source: a woman aged 45-60 years who had recovered from COVID-19.

The chain combines TRBV12-5 with TRBJ1-2; no definite D call. The V gene's germline CDR1 is LGHNT and CDR2 FRNRAP. The CDR3 extends over 16 amino acids. Trimming removed 4 bases from V and 4 bases from J, with 19 bases in between. CDR3 sequence reads: CASGSELNRRSYGYTF. CDR3 bases: TGTGCTAGTGGTTCCGAACTAAATCGACGGAGCTATGGCTACACCTTC.

The chain links TRBV30 to TRBJ1-6, with D hard to call. Germline V CDR1 and CDR2: GTSNPN, SVGIG (reference sequence). Trimming cost V 4 bases and J 13 bases, with 17 bases left between them. This CDR3 is 13 amino acids long. In nucleotides, the CDR3 is TGTGCCTGGACCTACAGAACTCGGTCGCCCCTCCACTTT. It specifies CAWTYRTRSPLHF.

The genes are TRBV4-2 and TRBJ2-3; D is unresolved. The germline V gene has CDR1 LGHNA and CDR2 YNFKEQ. The V end was cut by 0 bases, the J end by 2 bases, with 12 bases between. The CDR3 length is 16 residues. CDR3 nucleotide sequence: TGTGCCAGCAGCCAAGATCGAGGCGGAGACACAGATACGCAGTATTTT. Its protein is CASSQDRGGDTDTQYF.

A few counts support this clone. V and J are TRBV7-2 and TRBJ1-6; D is unresolved. Germline CDR1 SGHTA, CDR2 FQGNSA. The length of the CDR3 is 17 residues. V shed 1 base and J shed 9 bases, with 19 bases lying between them. CDR3 in DNA: TGTGCCAGCAGCTTAGTTGCCCTCGTGCTCGGGGTTTCACCCCTCCACTTT. It translates to CASSLVALVLGVSPLHF.

The V call is TRBV9, the J call TRBJ1-5, with 7 bases identical to TRBD1. J lost 2 bases, V lost 3 bases, and 11 bases had no gene match. Germline V lookup: CDR1 SGDLS, CDR2 YYNGEE. The CDR3 has 17 residues. The CDR3 protein is CASSEGAHSGRNQPQHF. The CDR3 DNA reads TGTGCCAGCAGCGAGGGGGCCCACTCGGGACGCAATCAGCCCCAGCATTTT. Supplemented by reference TRBV9 and TRBJ1-5, the full variable domain reads DSGVTQTPKHLITATGQRVTLRCSPRSGDLSVYWYQQSLDQGLQFLIQYYNGEERAKGNILERFSAQQFPDLHSELNLSSLELGDSALYFCASSEGAHSGRNQPQHFGDGTRLSIL.

The chain has TRBV7-9 and TRBJ1-2, with D tentatively TRBD1 (5 bases). Germline CDR1 and CDR2: SEHNR and FQNEAQ (reference sequence). This CDR3 is 14 amino acids long. V lost 5 bases to trimming and J lost 4 bases, with 14 bases between them. CDR3 protein: CASSLNPGGYGYTF. As DNA, the CDR3 is TGTGCCAGCAGCCTGAATCCCGGGGGCTATGGCTACACCTTC.

The genes are TRBV12-3 or TRBV12-4 and TRBJ1-2; the D gene is possibly TRBD1 (5 bases). V was trimmed by 7 bases and J by 7 bases, leaving 13 bases between them. The CDR3 spans 12 residues. The CDR3 bases are TGTGCCAGCAACGTCGGGGGGGGTGGCTACACCTTC. The encoded protein is CASNVGGGGYTF.

The chain is built from TRBV19 and TRBJ1-2; D is undetermined. Germline V gene sequence: CDR1 LNHDA, CDR2 SQIVND (reference sequence). The CDR3 has 13 amino acids. Between the trimmed V and J ends, which lost 1 base and 4 bases, there was a span of 7 bases. Here the CDR3 DNA reads TGTGCCAGTAGTATAGGTAACAGCTATGGCTACACCTTC. Its translation is CASSIGNSYGYTF.

CDR3 sequence: CAISPARGEGVYNEQFF. The CDR3, as DNA: TGTGCCATCAGTCCCGCCCGTGGGGAGGGGGTCTACAATGAGCAGTTCTTC. The rearrangement links TRBV10-3 to TRBJ2-1; TRBD2 is a possible D gene (7 bases). This CDR3 has 17 amino acids. With 5 bases removed from V and 3 bases from J, the gap between germline ends came to 20 bases. In germline, CDR1 is ENHRY, CDR2 SYGVKD.

V is TRBV19 and J is TRBJ1-1; 9 bases are shared with TRBD1. V was pared by 4 bases and J by 7 bases, with 10 bases of the junction left unmatched. The CDR3 runs to 15 residues. CDR1 is LNHDA, CDR2 SQIVND, per germline (reference sequence). Written as DNA, the CDR3 is TGTGCCAGTAGTACGGGAACAGGGGGCTTAGGTGAAGCTTTCTTT. Translated, it gives CASSTGTGGLGEAFF.

The CDR3 sequence: CASSFNLQGNTEAFF. The CDR3 nucleotides read TGTGCCAGCAGCTTTAACCTACAGGGGAACACTGAAGCTTTCTTT. This chain links TRBV5-6 with TRBJ1-1; D might be TRBD1 (6 bases). Trimming pared 2 bases from V and 1 base from J, leaving 12 bases between. The CDR3 length is 15 residues. CDR1 is SGHDT and CDR2 is YYEEEE in the germline V gene.

This clone came up once. CDR3: CASRARDKTNYGYTF. CDR3 DNA: TGTGCCAGCAGGGCCCGGGACAAAACTAACTATGGCTACACCTTC. The rearrangement links TRBV2 to TRBJ1-2; a possible D gene is TRBD1 (6 bases). Trimming stripped 6 bases from V and 0 bases from J, with 14 bases between. Per the germline V gene, CDR1 is SNHLY and CDR2 is FYNNEI. The CDR3 has 15 residues. The entire variable domain, with the rest obtained from reference TRBV2 and TRBJ1-2, is as follows: EPEVTQTPSHQVTQMGQEVILRCVPISNHLYFYWYRQILGQKVEFLVSFYNNEISEKSEIFDDQFSVERPDGSNFTLKIRSTKLEDSAMYFCASRARDKTNYGYTFGSGTRLTVV.

The genes are TRBV12-3 or TRBV12-4 and TRBJ1-2, with D possibly TRBD1 on 5 matching bases. V was shortened by 6 bases and J by 6 bases, with 14 bases between the two germline ends. The CDR3 has 13 amino acids. The CDR3 region is CASRALTGDGYTF. The CDR3 DNA is TGTGCCAGCAGGGCCTTAACGGGGGATGGCTACACCTTC.

The chain recombines TRBV2 with TRBJ1-2, with 10 bases fitting TRBD1. V lost 9 bases to trimming and J lost 8 bases; unmatched junction nucleotides: 9. The CDR3 consists of 13 residues. Germline assignment: CDR1 SNHLY and CDR2 FYNNEI. The CDR3: CASDRDRGMGYTF. CDR3 bases: TGTGCCAGTGACCGGGACAGGGGAATGGGCTACACCTTC.

V is TRBV30 and J is TRBJ2-5, with D possibly being TRBD2 (6 bases). The CDR3 is 13 amino acids. CDR1 and CDR2 (germline): GTSNPN, SVGIG (reference sequence). V was cut by 2 bases and J by 2 bases, with 9 bases left in between. The CDR3 reads CAWSRDSQETQYF. The CDR3 DNA sequence: TGTGCCTGGAGTCGGGACTCTCAAGAGACCCAGTACTTC.

The genes are TRBV5-4 and TRBJ2-3, with D perhaps matching TRBD2 (5 bases). The CDR3 is made up of 14 amino acids. Germline assignment: CDR1 SGHNT and CDR2 YYREEE (reference sequence). V was cut by 2 bases and J by 1 base, with 8 bases left in between. CDR3 sequence: CASSFASRTDTQYF. The CDR3 DNA reads TGTGCCAGCAGCTTCGCTAGCCGCACAGATACGCAGTATTTT.

The gene calls are TRBV15 and TRBJ1-2, with 7 bases that match TRBD1. Germline trimming cut 0 bases from V and 1 base from J; bases unmatched to any gene: 5. This CDR3 has 16 residues. Germline V gene data show CDR1 as LNHNV and CDR2 as YYDKDF (reference sequence). This CDR3 is CATSRDLDRYNYGYTF. DNA of the CDR3: TGTGCCACCAGCAGAGATCTGGACAGGTATAACTATGGCTACACCTTC.